These T cell receptor beta chains were read from a single sample in a study of PD-L1 blockade in urothelial cancer. Method: immunoSEQ multiplex PCR; TCRdb's copy keeps in-frame clones and lacks some. The top ten hold roughly 6% of the sample, which has over 15,000 clones, 87% seen once. The sequencing here drew on PBMCs, taken around atezolizumab (anti-PD-L1) treatment. All receptors derive from a man aged 45 to 65 with urothelial cancer. Both conserved end residues are part of each CDR3. The D gene is left open where the match is weak.

D gene | J gene | V gene | CDR3 DNA | CDR3 protein
TRBD2 | TRBJ2-1 | TRBV6-5 | TGTGCCAGCAGTCCAGCGGGGGGCCCCTACAATGAGCAGTTCTTC | CASSPAGGPYNEQFF
TRBD1 | TRBJ2-7 | TRBV15 | TGTGCCACCAGCGGGTACAGGGGGCTTTCCTACGAGCAGTACTTC | CATSGYRGLSYEQYF
- | TRBJ2-1 | TRBV28 | TGTGCCAGCAGTGCCAGGACTCACTCCCTCTCCTACAATGAGCAGTTCTTC | CASSARTHSLSYNEQFF
- | TRBJ2-1 | TRBV6-6 | TGTGCCAGCAGTTACGACAGGGAGCAGTTCTTC | CASSYDREQFF
- | TRBJ1-2 | TRBV6-5 | TGTGCCAGCAGTTACAAAGCGAATTTCTATGGCTACACCTTC | CASSYKANFYGYTF
TRBD2 | TRBJ2-3 | TRBV5-1 | TGCGCCAGCAGCCAAAGGACTAGCGGGGGGGGCACAGATACGCAGTATTTT | CASSQRTSGGGTDTQYF
- | TRBJ1-6 | TRBV5-4 | TGTGCCAGCAGCCTTAGAGAGGTGGGTTCACCCCTCCACTTT | CASSLREVGSPLHF
TRBD1 | TRBJ1-2 | TRBV25-1 | TGTGCCAGCAGTGTCGACAGGGACTATGGCTACACCTTC | CASSVDRDYGYTF
- | TRBJ2-7 | TRBV10-1 | TGCGCCAGCAGTGAGGTACGGGGGGCTTACGAGCAGTACTTC | CASSEVRGAYEQYF
TRBD1 | TRBJ2-3 | TRBV7-9 | TGTGCCAGCAGCTTCCGGGACAGGGAGGTCACAGATACGCAGTATTTT | CASSFRDREVTDTQYF
TRBD2 | TRBJ2-6 | TRBV19 | TGTGCCAGTAGTGCTGGGACTAGCGGAGAGTCTGGGGCCAACGTCCTGACTTTC | CASSAGTSGESGANVLTF
- | TRBJ2-7 | TRBV6-5 | TGTGCCAGCGGGCCCTACTACGAGCAGTACTTC | CASGPYYEQYF